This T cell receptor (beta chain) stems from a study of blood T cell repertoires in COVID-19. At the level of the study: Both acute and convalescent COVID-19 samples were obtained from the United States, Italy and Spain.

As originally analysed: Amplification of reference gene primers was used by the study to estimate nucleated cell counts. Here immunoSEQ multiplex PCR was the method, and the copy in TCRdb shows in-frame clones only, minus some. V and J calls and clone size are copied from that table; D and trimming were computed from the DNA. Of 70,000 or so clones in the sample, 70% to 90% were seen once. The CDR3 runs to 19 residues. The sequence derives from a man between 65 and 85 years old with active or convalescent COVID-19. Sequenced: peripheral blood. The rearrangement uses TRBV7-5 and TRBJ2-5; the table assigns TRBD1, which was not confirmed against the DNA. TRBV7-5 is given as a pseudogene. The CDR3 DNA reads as TGTGCCAGAAGCCGCATTACGCGCTGGGGACAGGGGGGGGAAGAGACCCAGTACTTC. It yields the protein CARSRITRWGQGGEETQYF.